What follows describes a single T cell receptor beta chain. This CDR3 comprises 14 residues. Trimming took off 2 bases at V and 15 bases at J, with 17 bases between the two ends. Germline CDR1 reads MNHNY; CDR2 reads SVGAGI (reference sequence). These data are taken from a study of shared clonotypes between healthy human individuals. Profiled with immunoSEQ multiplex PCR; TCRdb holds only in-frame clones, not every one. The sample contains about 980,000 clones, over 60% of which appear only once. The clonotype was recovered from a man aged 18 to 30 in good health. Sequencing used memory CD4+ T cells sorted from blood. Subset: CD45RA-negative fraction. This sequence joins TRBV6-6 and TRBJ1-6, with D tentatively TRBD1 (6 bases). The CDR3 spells CASSYVGTPVLLHF. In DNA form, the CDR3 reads TGTGCCAGCAGTTACGTCGGGACACCCGTGCTCCTCCACTTT.